These T cell receptor beta chains were read from a single sample in a study of beta chain features in type 1 diabetes. TCRdb's copy holds only in-frame clones and misses some; the assay was immunoSEQ multiplex PCR. The repertoire holds about 660,000 clones, with about 14% as singletons. The sample taken for sequencing was naive CD4+ T cells from blood. These receptors came from a man younger than 35 with type 1 diabetes. Each CDR3 is given with its conserved first and last residue. D genes are given only for firm matches. Clone sizes are given selectively: once, few, many, or a class where the clone is expanded.

J	size	V	D	CDR3	DNA
TRBJ2-7	few	TRBV5-6	-	CASSANYEQYF	TGTGCCAGCAGCGCTAACTACGAGCAGTACTTC
TRBJ2-1	-	TRBV27	-	CASSPRGRHDNEQFF	TGTGCCAGCAGCCCCCGCGGGCGGCACGACAATGAGCAGTTCTTC
TRBJ2-3	-	TRBV11-2	-	CASSLEALATQYF	TGTGCCAGCAGCTTAGAGGCACTAGCAACGCAGTATTTT
TRBJ1-1	-	TRBV30	-	CAWSVWRPEAFF	TGTGCCTGGAGTGTATGGAGACCTGAAGCTTTCTTT
TRBJ2-5	few	TRBV2	-	CASVSGSIKETQYF	TGTGCCAGCGTTTCGGGGAGTATAAAGGAGACCCAGTACTTC
TRBJ2-5	-	TRBV6-1	-	CASSRRDSPQETQYF	TGTGCCAGCAGTAGGAGGGACAGCCCGCAAGAGACCCAGTACTTC
TRBJ2-3	-	TRBV9	TRBD2	CASSVVAGGPDTQYF	TGTGCCAGCAGCGTAGTGGCGGGAGGGCCGGATACGCAGTATTTT
TRBJ2-3	-	TRBV4-1	-	CASSPPATDTQYF	TGCGCCAGCAGCCCTCCAGCCACAGATACGCAGTATTTT
TRBJ2-7	-	TRBV13	TRBD2	CASSFGLAGVPYEQYF	TGTGCCAGCAGCTTCGGACTAGCGGGAGTCCCCTACGAGCAGTACTTC
TRBJ2-7	few	TRBV10-3	TRBD1	CAARGDRGEYEQYF	TGTGCCGCCCGGGGGGACAGGGGGGAATACGAGCAGTACTTC
TRBJ1-1	-	TRBV19	-	CASHGQGSVRSFF	TGTGCCAGCCACGGGCAAGGTTCGGTTCGATCTTTCTTT
TRBJ2-6	-	TRBV30	-	CAWSRSSGANVLTF	TGTGCCTGGAGTAGGAGTTCTGGGGCCAACGTCCTGACTTTC
TRBJ2-1	-	TRBV6-5	-	CASSQQRSSYNEQFF	TGTGCCAGCAGCCAACAGCGGAGCTCCTACAATGAGCAGTTCTTC
TRBJ2-1	few	TRBV28	-	CASSLSVPKNEQFF	TGTGCCAGCAGTTTATCGGTTCCTAAGAATGAGCAGTTCTTC
TRBJ2-7	-	TRBV5-4	TRBD2	CASSHPSSGRAGEQYF	TGTGCCAGCAGCCACCCTTCTAGCGGGAGGGCAGGGGAGCAGTACTTC
TRBJ2-2	few	TRBV19	-	CASSTTGSGELFF	TGTGCCAGTAGTACCACGGGTTCCGGGGAGCTGTTTTTT
TRBJ1-3	few	TRBV29-1	-	CSADVSGNTIYF	TGCAGCGCCGACGTCTCTGGAAACACCATATATTTT
TRBJ1-4	-	TRBV29-1	-	CSVGDIHEKLFF	TGCAGCGTCGGGGACATACATGAAAAACTGTTTTTT
TRBJ1-1	-	TRBV5-4	-	CASSLGAGTRNTEAFF	TGTGCCAGCAGCTTGGGGGCAGGGACGAGGAACACTGAAGCTTTCTTT
TRBJ1-2	few	TRBV9	-	CASSVGGTESLYGYTF	TGTGCCAGCAGCGTAGGGGGGACTGAGTCTCTCTATGGCTACACCTTC
TRBJ2-5	few	TRBV4-1	-	CASSQGGNQETQYF	TGCGCCAGCAGCCAAGGCGGGAACCAAGAGACCCAGTACTTC
TRBJ1-3	few	TRBV20-1	-	CSARGNTIYF	TGCAGTGCTCGTGGGAACACCATATATTTT
TRBJ2-7	-	TRBV5-1	-	CASSWSGTAEYEQYF	TGCGCCAGCAGCTGGAGCGGGACAGCCGAATACGAGCAGTACTTC
TRBJ2-1	few	TRBV19	TRBD2	CASSIRSAGVTDEQFF	TGTGCCAGTAGTATACGGTCAGCGGGAGTAACCGATGAGCAGTTCTTC
TRBJ2-7	few	TRBV5-6	TRBD1	CASGPTGPYEQYF	TGTGCCAGCGGACCGACAGGGCCCTACGAGCAGTACTTC
TRBJ2-1	-	TRBV10-3	TRBD2	CAISERLAGANNEQFF	TGTGCCATCAGTGAGAGACTAGCGGGAGCAAACAATGAGCAGTTCTTC
TRBJ2-7	few	TRBV28	TRBD1	CASRVGTDYEQYF	TGTGCCAGCAGAGTTGGGACAGACTACGAGCAGTACTTC
TRBJ2-6	-	TRBV28	-	CASVGGAWANVLTF	TGTGCCAGCGTCGGGGGCGCCTGGGCCAACGTCCTGACTTTC
TRBJ2-1	few	TRBV7-9	TRBD1	CASSLGQGSYNEQFF	TGTGCCAGCAGCTTAGGACAGGGGTCCTACAATGAGCAGTTCTTC
TRBJ2-7	few	TRBV7-2	-	CASSLGLITGWQYF	TGTGCCAGCAGCTTGGGACTAATTACAGGGTGGCAGTACTTC
TRBJ1-1	few	TRBV21-1	-	CATSLGDMNTEAFF	TGTGCCACGTCCCTGGGGGACATGAACACTGAAGCTTTCTTT
TRBJ1-2	-	TRBV7-6	TRBD1	CASSLGGQTNYGYTF	TGTGCCAGCAGCTTAGGGGGACAGACTAACTATGGCTACACCTTC
TRBJ1-1	few	TRBV7-2	-	CASSFGKGTEAFF	TGTGCCAGCAGCTTCGGAAAGGGGACTGAAGCTTTCTTT
TRBJ2-3	few	TRBV18	-	CASSLRGDTQYF	TGTGCCAGCTCACTCAGGGGAGATACGCAGTATTTT
TRBJ2-5	-	TRBV9	-	CASSTGSSETQYF	TGTGCCAGCAGCACCGGGAGTTCAGAGACCCAGTACTTC
TRBJ2-3	-	TRBV7-9	-	CASSLAGPGTDTQYF	TGTGCCAGCAGCTTAGCGGGCCCAGGGACAGATACGCAGTATTTT
TRBJ1-2	-	TRBV30	-	CAAIREGLAYGYTF	TGTGCCGCCATTAGGGAGGGGCTCGCCTATGGCTACACCTTC
TRBJ2-3	-	TRBV7-9	-	CASSLDWDSTDTQYF	TGTGCCAGCAGCTTAGACTGGGACAGCACAGATACGCAGTATTTT
TRBJ2-7	few	TRBV30	TRBD2	CALDSGGYEQYF	TGTGCCTTAGATAGCGGGGGGTACGAGCAGTACTTC
TRBJ1-5	-	TRBV21-1	-	CASSRVSESNQPQHF	TGTGCCAGCAGTAGGGTAAGCGAGAGCAATCAGCCCCAGCATTTT
TRBJ1-4	few	TRBV30	-	CAWSGQPNEKLFF	TGTGCCTGGAGTGGACAGCCTAATGAAAAACTGTTTTTT
TRBJ2-6	-	TRBV30	-	CAWRAGNSGANVLTF	TGTGCCTGGAGGGCAGGGAATTCTGGGGCCAACGTCCTGACTTTC
TRBJ2-7	-	TRBV7-9	TRBD2	CASSSAPGLAGYEQYF	TGTGCCAGCAGCTCCGCCCCGGGACTAGCGGGCTACGAGCAGTACTTC
TRBJ2-2	-	TRBV6-6	-	CASSRTGTSGGELFF	TGTGCCAGCAGTCGAACCGGGACCTCTGGGGGGGAGCTGTTTTTT
TRBJ2-6	-	TRBV5-1	-	CASSSRDTSGANVLTF	TGCGCCAGCAGCTCCCGGGACACCTCTGGGGCCAACGTCCTGACTTTC
TRBJ2-2	few	TRBV7-9	-	CASGELFF	TGTGCCAGCGGGGAGCTGTTTTTT
TRBJ2-3	few	TRBV15	-	CATSRAATAATDTQYF	TGTGCCACCAGCAGAGCCGCAACAGCGGCAACAGATACGCAGTATTTT
TRBJ2-1	-	TRBV7-9	TRBD1	CASSTEDRGPTNEQFF	TGTGCCAGCAGCACGGAGGACAGGGGGCCCACGAATGAGCAGTTCTTC
TRBJ2-7	few	TRBV2	-	CASSAGRYEQYF	TGTGCCAGCAGTGCTGGACGGTACGAGCAGTACTTC
TRBJ2-1	many	TRBV28	TRBD1	CASSAGQGHYNEQFF	TGTGCCAGCAGTGCAGGACAGGGCCATTACAATGAGCAGTTCTTC
TRBJ1-1	-	TRBV6-5	-	CASRPRGYTEAFF	TGTGCCAGCAGGCCTCGGGGTTACACTGAAGCTTTCTTT
TRBJ2-3	-	TRBV7-9	TRBD2	CASSSPAGGTSDTQYF	TGTGCCAGCAGCTCCCCAGCGGGGGGAACGTCAGATACGCAGTATTTT